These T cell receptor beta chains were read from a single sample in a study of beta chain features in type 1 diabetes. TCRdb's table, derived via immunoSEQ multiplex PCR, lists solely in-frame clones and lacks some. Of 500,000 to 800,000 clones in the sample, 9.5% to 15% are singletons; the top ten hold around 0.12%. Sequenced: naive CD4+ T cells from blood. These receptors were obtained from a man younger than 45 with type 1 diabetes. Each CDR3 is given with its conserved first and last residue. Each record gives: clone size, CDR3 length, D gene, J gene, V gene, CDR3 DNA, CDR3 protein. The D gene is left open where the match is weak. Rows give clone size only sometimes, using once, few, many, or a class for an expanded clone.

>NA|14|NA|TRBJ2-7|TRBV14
TGTGCCAGCAGCGGGCGGCCCCTGCGCTCCGAGCAGTACTTC
CASSGRPLRSEQYF
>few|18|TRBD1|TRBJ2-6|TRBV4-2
TGTGCCAGCAGCAACCGGGACAGGGGGCTTCCGGGGGCCAACGTCCTGACTTTC
CASSNRDRGLPGANVLTF
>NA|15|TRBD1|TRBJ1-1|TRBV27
TGTGCCAGCAGTCCTCGACAGGGGGGTTACACTGAAGCTTTCTTT
CASSPRQGGYTEAFF
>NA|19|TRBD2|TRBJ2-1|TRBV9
TGTGCCAGCAGCGTAGGAGCGGGGGTCCTTAAGAGCTCCTACAATGAGCAGTTCTTC
CASSVGAGVLKSSYNEQFF
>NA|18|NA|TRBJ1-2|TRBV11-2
TGTGCCAGCAGCTTAGTGCATAGTTGGGGGCACGCCTCTTATGGCTACACCTTC
CASSLVHSWGHASYGYTF
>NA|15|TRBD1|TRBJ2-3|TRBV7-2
TGTGCCAGCAGCTTAGGGGACAGGGGTGGAGATACGCAGTATTTT
CASSLGDRGGDTQYF
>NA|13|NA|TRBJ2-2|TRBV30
TGTGCCTGGGGGGGCAGCCTCGCCGGGGAGCTGTTTTTT
CAWGGSLAGELFF
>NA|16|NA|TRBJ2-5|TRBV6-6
TGTGCCAGCAGTTACTTGTCACTAGTAGCAAGAGAGACCCAGTACTTC
CASSYLSLVARETQYF
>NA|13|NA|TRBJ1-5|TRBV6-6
TGTGCCAGCAGAGGAAACCTGGGGCAGCCCCAGCATTTT
CASRGNLGQPQHF
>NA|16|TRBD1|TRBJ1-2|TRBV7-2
TGTGCCAGCAGTGGACCCGGGACAGGGACTTACTATGGCTACACCTTC
CASSGPGTGTYYGYTF
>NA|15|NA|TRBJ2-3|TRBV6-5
TGTGCCAGCAGTTACTCGTACAGTGGGCCAGATACGCAGTATTTT
CASSYSYSGPDTQYF
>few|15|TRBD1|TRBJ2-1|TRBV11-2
TGTGCCAGCAGCTTCCTCGACAGGGGCAACAATGAGCAGTTCTTC
CASSFLDRGNNEQFF
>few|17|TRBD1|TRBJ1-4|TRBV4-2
TGTGCCAGCAGCCCGGGACAGGCGGCCGCAACTAATGAAAAACTGTTTTTT
CASSPGQAAATNEKLFF
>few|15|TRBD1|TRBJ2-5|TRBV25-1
TGTGCCAGCAGTGAGATTGGACAGGGGGATGAGACCCAGTACTTC
CASSEIGQGDETQYF
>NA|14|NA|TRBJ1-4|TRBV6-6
TGTGCCAGCAGTTTCACTTCAACTAATGAAAAACTGTTTTTT
CASSFTSTNEKLFF
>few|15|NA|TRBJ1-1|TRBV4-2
TGTGCCAGCAGCCAAGAAGGGGACGGCGGCACTGAAGCTTTCTTT
CASSQEGDGGTEAFF
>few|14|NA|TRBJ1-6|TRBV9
TGTGCCAGCAGCGTAGAACAGGCTAATTCACCCCTCCACTTT
CASSVEQANSPLHF
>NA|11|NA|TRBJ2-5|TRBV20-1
TGCAGTGCTATCAGCCAAGAGACCCAGTACTTC
CSAISQETQYF
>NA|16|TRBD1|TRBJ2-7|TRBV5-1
TGCGCCAGCAGCATTGTGGACAGGACCGATGGCCACGAGCAGTACTTC
CASSIVDRTDGHEQYF
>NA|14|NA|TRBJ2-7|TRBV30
TGTGCCTGGAGTAGGCCAGGGTACCGCTACGAGCAGTACTTC
CAWSRPGYRYEQYF
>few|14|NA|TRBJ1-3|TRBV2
TGTGCCAGCAGTGGGATTGGCTCTGGAAACACCATATATTTT
CASSGIGSGNTIYF
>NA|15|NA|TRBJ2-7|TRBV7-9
TGTGCCAGCAGCTTAGGTCGGGGTGTTCACTACGAGCAGTACTTC
CASSLGRGVHYEQYF
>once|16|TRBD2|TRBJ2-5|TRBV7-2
TGTGCCAGCACCGAACAACCCGGGGGGGCGGCAGAGACCCAGTACTTC
CASTEQPGGAAETQYF
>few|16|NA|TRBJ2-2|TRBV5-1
TGCGCCAGCAGCTTGGTAGGGGAACCTTACGCCGGGGAGCTGTTTTTT
CASSLVGEPYAGELFF
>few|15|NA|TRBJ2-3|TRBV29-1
TGCAGCGTTGAAGGGACTACCGCTAGCACAGATACGCAGTATTTT
CSVEGTTASTDTQYF
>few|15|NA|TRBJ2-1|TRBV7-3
TGTGCCAGCAGCTTAAAAGGCAGCTCCTACAATGAGCAGTTCTTC
CASSLKGSSYNEQFF
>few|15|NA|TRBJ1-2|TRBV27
TGTGCCAGCAGTTCCCGCGAGGATACTAACTATGGCTACACCTTC
CASSSREDTNYGYTF
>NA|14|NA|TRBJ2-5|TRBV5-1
TGCGCCAGCAGCCCACAAGCTGGCCAAGAGACCCAGTACTTC
CASSPQAGQETQYF
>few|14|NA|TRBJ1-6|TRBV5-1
TGCGCCAGCAGGGAGGACAGTCGCCCTTCACCCCTCCACTTT
CASREDSRPSPLHF
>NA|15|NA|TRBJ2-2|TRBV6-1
TGTGCCAGCAGTGGAAGCCCCATTAGCACCGGGGAGCTGTTTTTT
CASSGSPISTGELFF
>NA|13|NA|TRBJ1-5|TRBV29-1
TGCAGCGTTGGAAATCCGGATGGCCAGCCCCAGCATTTT
CSVGNPDGQPQHF
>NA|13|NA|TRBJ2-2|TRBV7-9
TGTGCCAGCAGCGTGTCGGGCGCCGGGGAGCTGTTTTTT
CASSVSGAGELFF
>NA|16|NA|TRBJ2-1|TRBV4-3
TGCGCCAGCAGCCAAGGTTGGGGGGCCCACTACAATGAGCAGTTCTTC
CASSQGWGAHYNEQFF